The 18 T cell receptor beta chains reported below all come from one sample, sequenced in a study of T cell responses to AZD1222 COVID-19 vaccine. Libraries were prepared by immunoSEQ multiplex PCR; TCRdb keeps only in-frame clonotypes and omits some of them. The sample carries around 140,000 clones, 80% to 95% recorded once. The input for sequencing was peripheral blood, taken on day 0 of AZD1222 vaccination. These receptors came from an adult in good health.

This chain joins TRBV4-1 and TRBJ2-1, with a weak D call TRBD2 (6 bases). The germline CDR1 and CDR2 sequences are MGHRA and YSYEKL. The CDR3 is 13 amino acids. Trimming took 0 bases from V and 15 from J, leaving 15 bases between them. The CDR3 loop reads CASSQEPGLGWFF. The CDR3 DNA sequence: TGCGCCAGCAGCCAAGAACCGGGACTCGGTTGGTTCTTC.

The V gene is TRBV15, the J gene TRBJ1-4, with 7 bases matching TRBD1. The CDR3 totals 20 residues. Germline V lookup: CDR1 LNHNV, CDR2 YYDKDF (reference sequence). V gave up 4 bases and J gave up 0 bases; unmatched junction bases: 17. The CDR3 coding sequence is TGTGCCACCAGCATTCCGACAGGGATGGGGGTAGAGCCAACTAATGAAAAACTGTTTTTT. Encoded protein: CATSIPTGMGVEPTNEKLFF.

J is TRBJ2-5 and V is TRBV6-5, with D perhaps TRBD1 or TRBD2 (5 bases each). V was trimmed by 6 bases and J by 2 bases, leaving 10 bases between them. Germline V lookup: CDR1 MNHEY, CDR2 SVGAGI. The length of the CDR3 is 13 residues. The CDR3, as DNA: TGTGCCAGCAGCCCATGGGGGCAAGAGACCCAGTACTTC. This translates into CASSPWGQETQYF.

The DNA of the CDR3 is TGTGCCAGCAGCGTGGGGACTAGCGGGGGGCTGAGCACAGATACGCAGTATTTT. Protein product: CASSVGTSGGLSTDTQYF. This rearrangement joins TRBV5-4 to TRBJ2-3; 15 bases are shared with TRBD2. In germline, CDR1 is SGHNT, CDR2 YYREEE (reference sequence). The CDR3 is 18 residues long. J gave up 0 bases and V 4 bases, and 6 bases lay outside the gene matches.

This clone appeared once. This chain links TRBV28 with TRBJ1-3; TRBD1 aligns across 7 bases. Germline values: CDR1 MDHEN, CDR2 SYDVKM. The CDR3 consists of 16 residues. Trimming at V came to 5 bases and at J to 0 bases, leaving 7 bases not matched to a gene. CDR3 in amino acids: CASSLPGQRSGNTIYF. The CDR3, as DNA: TGTGCCAGCAGTCTTCCGGGACAGCGCTCTGGAAACACCATATATTTT.

This CDR3 reads CASSIGGQGASSPLHF. The CDR3, as DNA: TGTGCCAGCAGTATCGGGGGACAGGGGGCTTCTTCACCCCTCCACTTT. The rearrangement links TRBV6-2 or TRBV6-3 to TRBJ1-6; 12 bases fit TRBD1. CDR3 length: 16 amino acids. Germline V gives CDR1 MNHEY, CDR2 SVGEGT. The V segment lost 5 bases and the J segment 9 bases; nucleotides outside the gene matches: 8.

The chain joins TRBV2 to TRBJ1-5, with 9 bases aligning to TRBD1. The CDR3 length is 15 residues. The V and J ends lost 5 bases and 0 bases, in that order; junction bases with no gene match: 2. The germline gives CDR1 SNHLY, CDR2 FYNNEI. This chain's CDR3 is CASSKDRGSNQPQHF. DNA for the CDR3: TGTGCCAGCAGTAAGGACAGGGGTAGCAATCAGCCCCAGCATTTT. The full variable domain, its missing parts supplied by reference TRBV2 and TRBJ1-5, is EPEVTQTPSHQVTQMGQEVILRCVPISNHLYFYWYRQILGQKVEFLVSFYNNEISEKSEIFDDQFSVERPDGSNFTLKIRSTKLEDSAMYFCASSKDRGSNQPQHFGDGTRLSIL.

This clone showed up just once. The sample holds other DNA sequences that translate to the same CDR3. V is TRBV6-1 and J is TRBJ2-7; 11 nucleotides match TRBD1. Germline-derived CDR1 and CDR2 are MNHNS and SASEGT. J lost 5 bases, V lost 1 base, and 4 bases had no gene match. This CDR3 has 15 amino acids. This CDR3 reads CASSEVGDRGDEQYF. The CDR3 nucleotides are TGTGCCAGCAGTGAAGTAGGGGACAGGGGGGACGAGCAGTACTTC.

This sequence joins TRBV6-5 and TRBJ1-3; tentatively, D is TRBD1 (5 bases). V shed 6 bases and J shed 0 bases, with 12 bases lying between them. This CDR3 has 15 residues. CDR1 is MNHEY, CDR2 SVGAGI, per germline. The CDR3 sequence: CASRPGTRSGNTIYF. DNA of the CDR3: TGTGCCAGCAGGCCAGGGACCCGCTCTGGAAACACCATATATTTT.

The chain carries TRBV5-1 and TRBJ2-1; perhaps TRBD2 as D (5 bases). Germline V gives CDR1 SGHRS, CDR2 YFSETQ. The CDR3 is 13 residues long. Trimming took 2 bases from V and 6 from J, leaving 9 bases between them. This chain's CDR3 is CASSFGDTNEQFF. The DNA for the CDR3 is TGCGCCAGCAGCTTCGGGGATACCAATGAGCAGTTCTTC.

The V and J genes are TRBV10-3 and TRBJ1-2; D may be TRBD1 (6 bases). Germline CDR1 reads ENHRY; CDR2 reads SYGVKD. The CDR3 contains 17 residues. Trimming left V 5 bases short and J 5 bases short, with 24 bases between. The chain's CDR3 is CAISNPGTGPIKYGYTF. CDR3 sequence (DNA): TGTGCCATCAGTAACCCAGGAACAGGGCCGATCAAATATGGCTACACCTTC.

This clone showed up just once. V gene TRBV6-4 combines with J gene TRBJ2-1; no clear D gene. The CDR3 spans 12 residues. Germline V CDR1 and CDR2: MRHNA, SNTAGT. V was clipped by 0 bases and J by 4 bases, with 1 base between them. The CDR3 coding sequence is TGTGCCAGCAGTGACTCGTACAATGAGCAGTTCTTC. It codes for CASSDSYNEQFF.

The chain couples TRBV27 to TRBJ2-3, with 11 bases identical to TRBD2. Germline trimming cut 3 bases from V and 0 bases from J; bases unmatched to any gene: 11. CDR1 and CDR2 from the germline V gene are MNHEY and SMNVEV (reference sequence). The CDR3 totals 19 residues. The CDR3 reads CASSFAPGLAESSTDTQYF. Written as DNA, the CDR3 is TGTGCCAGCAGTTTCGCGCCGGGACTAGCGGAATCTAGCACAGATACGCAGTATTTT.

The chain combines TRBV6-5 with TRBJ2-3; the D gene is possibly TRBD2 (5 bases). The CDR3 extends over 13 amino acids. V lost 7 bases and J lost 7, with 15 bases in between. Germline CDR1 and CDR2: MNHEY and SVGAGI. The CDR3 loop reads CASTNTRENTQYF. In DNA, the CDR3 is TGTGCCAGCACTAACACTCGGGAAAATACGCAGTATTTT.

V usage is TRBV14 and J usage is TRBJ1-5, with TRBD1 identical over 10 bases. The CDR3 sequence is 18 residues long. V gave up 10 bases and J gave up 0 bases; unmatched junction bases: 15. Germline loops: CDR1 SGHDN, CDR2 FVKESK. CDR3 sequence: CATPPCGTGDCSNQPQHF. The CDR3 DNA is TGTGCCACCCCGCCATGTGGGACAGGGGACTGTAGCAATCAGCCCCAGCATTTT.

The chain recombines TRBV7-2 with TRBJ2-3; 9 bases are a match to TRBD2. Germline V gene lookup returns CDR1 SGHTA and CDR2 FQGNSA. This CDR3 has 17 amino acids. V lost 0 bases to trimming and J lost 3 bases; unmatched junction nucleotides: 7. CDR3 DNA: TGTGCCAGCAGCTTAGCAGGGGGCGCGGGAGGGACAGATACGCAGTATTTT. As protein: CASSLAGGAGGTDTQYF.

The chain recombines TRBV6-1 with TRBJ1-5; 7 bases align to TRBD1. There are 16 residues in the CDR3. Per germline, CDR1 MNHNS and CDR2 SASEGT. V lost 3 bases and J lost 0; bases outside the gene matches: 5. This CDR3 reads CASSDRTGYSNQPQHF. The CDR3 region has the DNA TGTGCCAGCAGTGATAGGACAGGTTATAGCAATCAGCCCCAGCATTTT.

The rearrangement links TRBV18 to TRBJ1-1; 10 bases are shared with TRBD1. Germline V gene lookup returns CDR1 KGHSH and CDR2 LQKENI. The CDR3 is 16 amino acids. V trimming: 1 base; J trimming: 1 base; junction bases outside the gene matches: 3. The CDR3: CASSPLRQGANTEAFF. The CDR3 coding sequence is TGTGCCAGCTCACCACTTCGACAGGGGGCGAACACTGAAGCTTTCTTT.